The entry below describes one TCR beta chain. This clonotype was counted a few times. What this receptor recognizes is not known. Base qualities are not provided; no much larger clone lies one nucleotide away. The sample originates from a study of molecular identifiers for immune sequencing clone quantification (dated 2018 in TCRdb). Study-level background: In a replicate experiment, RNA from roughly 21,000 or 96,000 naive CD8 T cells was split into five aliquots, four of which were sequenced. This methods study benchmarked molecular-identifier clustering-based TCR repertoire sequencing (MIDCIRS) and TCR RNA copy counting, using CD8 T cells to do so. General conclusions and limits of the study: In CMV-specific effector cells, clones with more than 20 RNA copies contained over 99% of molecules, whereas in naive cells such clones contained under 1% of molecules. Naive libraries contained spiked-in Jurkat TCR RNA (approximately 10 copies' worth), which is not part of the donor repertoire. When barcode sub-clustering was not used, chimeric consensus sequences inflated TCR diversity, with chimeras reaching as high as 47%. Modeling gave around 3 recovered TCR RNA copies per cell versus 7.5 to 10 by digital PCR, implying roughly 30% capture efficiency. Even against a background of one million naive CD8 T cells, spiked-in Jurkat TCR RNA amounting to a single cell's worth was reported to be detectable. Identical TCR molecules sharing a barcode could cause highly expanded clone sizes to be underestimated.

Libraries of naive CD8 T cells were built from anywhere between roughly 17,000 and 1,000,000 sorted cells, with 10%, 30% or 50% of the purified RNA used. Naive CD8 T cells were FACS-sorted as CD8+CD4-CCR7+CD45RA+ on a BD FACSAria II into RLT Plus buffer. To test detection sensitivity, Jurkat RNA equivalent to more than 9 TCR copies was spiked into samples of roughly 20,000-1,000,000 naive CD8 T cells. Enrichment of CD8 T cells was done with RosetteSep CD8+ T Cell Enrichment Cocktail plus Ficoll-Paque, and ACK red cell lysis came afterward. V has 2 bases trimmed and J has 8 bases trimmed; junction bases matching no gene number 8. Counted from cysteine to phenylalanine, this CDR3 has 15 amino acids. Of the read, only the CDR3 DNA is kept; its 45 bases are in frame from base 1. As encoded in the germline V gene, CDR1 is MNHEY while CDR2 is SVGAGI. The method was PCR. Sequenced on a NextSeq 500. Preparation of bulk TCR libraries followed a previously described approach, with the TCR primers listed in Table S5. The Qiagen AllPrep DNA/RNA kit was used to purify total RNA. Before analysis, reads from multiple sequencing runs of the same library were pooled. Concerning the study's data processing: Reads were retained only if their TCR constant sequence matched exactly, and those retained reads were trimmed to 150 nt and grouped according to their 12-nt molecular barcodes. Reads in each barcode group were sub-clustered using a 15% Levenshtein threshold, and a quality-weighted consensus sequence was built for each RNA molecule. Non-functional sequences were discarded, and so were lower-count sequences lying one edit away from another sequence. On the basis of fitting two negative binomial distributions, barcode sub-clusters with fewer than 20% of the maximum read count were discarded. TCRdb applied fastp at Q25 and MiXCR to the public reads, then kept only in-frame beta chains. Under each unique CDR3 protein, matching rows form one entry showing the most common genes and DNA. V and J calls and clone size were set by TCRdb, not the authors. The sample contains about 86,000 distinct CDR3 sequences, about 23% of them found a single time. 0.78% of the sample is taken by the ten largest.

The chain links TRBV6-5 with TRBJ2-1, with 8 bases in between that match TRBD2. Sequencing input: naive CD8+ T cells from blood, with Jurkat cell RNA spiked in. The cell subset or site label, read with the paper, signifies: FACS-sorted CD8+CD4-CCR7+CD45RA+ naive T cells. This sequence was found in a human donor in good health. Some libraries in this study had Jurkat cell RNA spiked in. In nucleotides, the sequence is TGTGCCAGCAGTTACGGGCTAGCGGGTGAACATGAGCAGTTCTTC. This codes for CASSYGLAGEHEQFF.